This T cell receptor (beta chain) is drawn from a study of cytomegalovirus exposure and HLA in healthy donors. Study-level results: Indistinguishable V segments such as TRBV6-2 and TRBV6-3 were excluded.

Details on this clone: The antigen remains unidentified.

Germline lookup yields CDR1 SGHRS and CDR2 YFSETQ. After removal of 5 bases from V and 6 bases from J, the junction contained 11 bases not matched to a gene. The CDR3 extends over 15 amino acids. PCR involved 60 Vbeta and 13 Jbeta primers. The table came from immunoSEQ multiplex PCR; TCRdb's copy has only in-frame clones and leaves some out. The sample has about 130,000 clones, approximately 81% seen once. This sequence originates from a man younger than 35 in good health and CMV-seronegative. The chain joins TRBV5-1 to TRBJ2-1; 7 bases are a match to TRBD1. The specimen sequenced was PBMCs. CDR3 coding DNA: TGCGCCAGCAGGGCCGGGACAGAAGAAATCAATGAGCAGTTCTTC. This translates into CASRAGTEEINEQFF.